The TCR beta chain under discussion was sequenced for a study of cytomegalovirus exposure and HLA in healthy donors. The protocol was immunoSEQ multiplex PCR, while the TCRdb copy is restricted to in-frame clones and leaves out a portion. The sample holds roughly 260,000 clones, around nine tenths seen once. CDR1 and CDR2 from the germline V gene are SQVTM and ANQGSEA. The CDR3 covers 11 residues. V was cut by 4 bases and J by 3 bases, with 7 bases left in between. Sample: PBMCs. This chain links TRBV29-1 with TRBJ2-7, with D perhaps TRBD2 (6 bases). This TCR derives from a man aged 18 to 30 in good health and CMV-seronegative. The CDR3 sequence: CSVGRDYEQYF. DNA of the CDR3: TGCAGCGTTGGGAGGGACTACGAGCAGTACTTC.